This T cell receptor beta chain was captured by sequencing in a study of blood T cell repertoires in COVID-19. Study-level background: Sample material is recorded as cDNA or gDNA derived from T cells, B-cell-depleted T cells, or PBMCs.

Authors' processing steps: By means of reference gene primer amplification, nucleated cell counts were estimated. Some clones are missing from TCRdb's copy, which holds only in-frame ones; the method was immunoSEQ multiplex PCR. The V and J calls and clone size are taken from that table; D and trimming were inferred from the DNA. This table has about 400,000 clones, just over 85% appearing once. This sequence originates from a woman aged 25 to 39 with active or convalescent COVID-19. Source material: peripheral blood.

CDR3 DNA: TGTGCCAGCTCACCCTCAGGTCGGGAGCTGTTTTTT. Amino acid sequence: CASSPSGRELFF. The rearrangement joins TRBV18 to TRBJ2-2; D not resolved. The CDR3 loop spans 12 amino acids. Germline V lookup: CDR1 KGHSH, CDR2 LQKENI. The V end was cut by 3 bases, the J end by 9 bases, with 8 bases between.